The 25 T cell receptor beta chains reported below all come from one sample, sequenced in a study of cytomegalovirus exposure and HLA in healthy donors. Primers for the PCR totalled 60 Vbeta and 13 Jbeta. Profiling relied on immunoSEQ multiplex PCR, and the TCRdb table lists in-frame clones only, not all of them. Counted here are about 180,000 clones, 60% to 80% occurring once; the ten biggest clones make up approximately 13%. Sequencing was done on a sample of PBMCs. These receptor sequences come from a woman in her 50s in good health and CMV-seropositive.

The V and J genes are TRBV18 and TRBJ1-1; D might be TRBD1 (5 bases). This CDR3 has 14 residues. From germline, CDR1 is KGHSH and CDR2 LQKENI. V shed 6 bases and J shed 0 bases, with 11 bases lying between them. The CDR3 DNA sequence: TGTGCCAGCTCCTCTGGACACCTGAACACTGAAGCTTTCTTT. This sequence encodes CASSSGHLNTEAFF. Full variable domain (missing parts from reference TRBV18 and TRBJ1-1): NAGVMQNPRHLVRRRGQEARLRCSPMKGHSHVYWYRQLPEEGLKFMVYLQKENIIDESGMPKERFSAEFPKEGPSILRIQQVVRGDSAAYFCASSSGHLNTEAFFGQGTRLTVV.

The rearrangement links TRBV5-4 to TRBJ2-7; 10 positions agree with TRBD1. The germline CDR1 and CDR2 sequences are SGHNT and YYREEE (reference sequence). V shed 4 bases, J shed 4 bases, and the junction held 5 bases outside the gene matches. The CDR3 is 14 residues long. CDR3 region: CASSPGQGIYEQYF. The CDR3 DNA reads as TGTGCCAGCAGCCCGGGACAGGGGATTTACGAGCAGTACTTC.

The DNA for the CDR3 is TGTGCCAGCAGCGTATTAACAGGGGATGGGTATGGCTACACCTTC. Its protein is CASSVLTGDGYGYTF. The chain couples TRBV5-4 to TRBJ1-2, with 7 bases matching TRBD1. Germline V CDR1 and CDR2: SGHNT, YYREEE (reference sequence). This CDR3 is built from 15 residues. V was clipped by 4 bases and J by 5 bases; unmatched bases: 11.

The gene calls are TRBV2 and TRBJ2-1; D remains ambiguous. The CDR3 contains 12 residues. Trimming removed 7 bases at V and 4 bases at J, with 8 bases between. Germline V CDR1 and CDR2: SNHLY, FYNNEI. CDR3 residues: CASILTYNEQFF. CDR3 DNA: TGTGCCAGCATTTTAACATACAATGAGCAGTTCTTC.

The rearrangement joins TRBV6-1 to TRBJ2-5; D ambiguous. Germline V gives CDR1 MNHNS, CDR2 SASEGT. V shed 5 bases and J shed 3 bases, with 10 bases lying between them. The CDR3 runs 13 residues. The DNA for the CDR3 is TGTGCCAGCAGTTATTCGGCGGAAGAGACCCAGTACTTC. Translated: CASSYSAEETQYF.

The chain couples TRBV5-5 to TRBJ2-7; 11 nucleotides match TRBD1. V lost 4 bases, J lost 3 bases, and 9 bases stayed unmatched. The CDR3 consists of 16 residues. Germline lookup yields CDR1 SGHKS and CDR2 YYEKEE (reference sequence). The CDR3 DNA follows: TGTGCCAGCAGCATTGATCCCGGGACAGGGGGCTACGAGCAGTACTTC. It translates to CASSIDPGTGGYEQYF.

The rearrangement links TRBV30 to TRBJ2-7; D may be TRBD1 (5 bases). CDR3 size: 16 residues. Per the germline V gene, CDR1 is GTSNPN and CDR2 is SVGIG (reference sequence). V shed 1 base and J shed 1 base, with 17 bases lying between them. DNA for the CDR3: TGTGCCTGGAGTGAAGGGGCGACAACCTCTTCCTACGAGCAGTACTTC. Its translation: CAWSEGATTSSYEQYF.

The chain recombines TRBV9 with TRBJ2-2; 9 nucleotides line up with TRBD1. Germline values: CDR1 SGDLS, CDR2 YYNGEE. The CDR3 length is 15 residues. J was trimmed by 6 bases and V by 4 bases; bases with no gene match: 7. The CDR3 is CASSTDRGVAGELFF. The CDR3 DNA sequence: TGTGCCAGCAGCACCGACAGGGGGGTTGCCGGGGAGCTGTTTTTT.

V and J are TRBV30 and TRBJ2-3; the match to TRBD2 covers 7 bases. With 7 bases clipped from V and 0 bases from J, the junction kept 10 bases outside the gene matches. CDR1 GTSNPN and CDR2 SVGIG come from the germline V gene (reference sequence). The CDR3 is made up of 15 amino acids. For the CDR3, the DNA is TGTGCCTCCACGGGGGGTACCTCTAGCACAGATACGCAGTATTTT. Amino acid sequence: CASTGGTSSTDTQYF.

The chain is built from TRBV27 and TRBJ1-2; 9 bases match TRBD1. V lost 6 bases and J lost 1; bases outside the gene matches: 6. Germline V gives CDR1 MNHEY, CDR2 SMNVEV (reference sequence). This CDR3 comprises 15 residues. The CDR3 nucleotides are TGTGCCAGCAGCCGGACAGGGGAAGTTAACTATGGCTACACCTTC. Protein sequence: CASSRTGEVNYGYTF.

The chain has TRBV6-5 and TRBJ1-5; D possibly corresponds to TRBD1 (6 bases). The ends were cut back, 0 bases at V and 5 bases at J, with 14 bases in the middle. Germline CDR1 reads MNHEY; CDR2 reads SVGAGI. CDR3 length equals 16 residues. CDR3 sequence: CASSYSGARGDQPQHF. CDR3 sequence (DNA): TGTGCCAGCAGTTACTCGGGGGCGAGGGGAGATCAGCCCCAGCATTTT.

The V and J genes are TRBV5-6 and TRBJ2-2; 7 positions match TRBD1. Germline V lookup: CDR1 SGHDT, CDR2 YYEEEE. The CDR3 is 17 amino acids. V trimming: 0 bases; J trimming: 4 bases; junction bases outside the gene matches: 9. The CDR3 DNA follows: TGTGCCAGCAGCTTGGAAACAGGGGCGTTTAGCACCGGGGAGCTGTTTTTT. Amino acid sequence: CASSLETGAFSTGELFF.

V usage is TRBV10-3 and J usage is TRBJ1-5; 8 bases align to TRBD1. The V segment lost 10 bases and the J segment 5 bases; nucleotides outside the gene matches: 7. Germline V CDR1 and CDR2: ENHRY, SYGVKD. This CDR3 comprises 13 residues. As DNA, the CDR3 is TGTGCCACAGGCGTGACAGGGGATCAGCCCCAGCATTTT. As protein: CATGVTGDQPQHF.

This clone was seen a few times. The CDR3 nucleotides are TGTGCCTGGAGCAGGGGGATCCAAGAGACCCAGTACTTC. This encodes CAWSRGIQETQYF. The chain links TRBV30 to TRBJ2-5; 7 positions agree with TRBD1. CDR3 length: 13 amino acids. The trim removed 3 bases at V and 1 base at J, leaving 2 bases unmatched. Germline CDR1 reads GTSNPN; CDR2 reads SVGIG (reference sequence).

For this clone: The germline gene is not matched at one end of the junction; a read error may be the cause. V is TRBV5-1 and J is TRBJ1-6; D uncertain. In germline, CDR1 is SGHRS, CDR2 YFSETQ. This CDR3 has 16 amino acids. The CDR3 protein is CSSSSESGGQNSPLHF. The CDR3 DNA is TGCTCCAGCAGCTCGGAATCCGGAGGGCAAAATTCACCCCTCCACTTT. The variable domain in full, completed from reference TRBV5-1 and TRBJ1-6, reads KAGVTQTPRYLIKTRGQQVTLSCSPISGHRSVSWYQQTPGQGLQFLFEYFSETQRNKGNFPGRFSGRQFSNSRSEMNVSTLELGDSALYLCSSSSESGGQNSPLHFGNGTRLTVT.

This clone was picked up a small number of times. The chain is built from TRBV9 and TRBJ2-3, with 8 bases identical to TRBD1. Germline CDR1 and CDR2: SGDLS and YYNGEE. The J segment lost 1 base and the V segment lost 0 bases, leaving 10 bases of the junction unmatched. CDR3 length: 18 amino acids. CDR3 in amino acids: CASSVGESDRAGTDTQYF. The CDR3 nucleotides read TGTGCCAGCAGCGTAGGGGAATCGGACAGGGCCGGCACAGATACGCAGTATTTT.

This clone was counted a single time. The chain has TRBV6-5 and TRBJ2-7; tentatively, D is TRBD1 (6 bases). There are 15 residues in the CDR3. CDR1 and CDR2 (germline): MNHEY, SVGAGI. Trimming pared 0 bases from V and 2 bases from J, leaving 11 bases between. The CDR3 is CASSYSRSGAYEQYF. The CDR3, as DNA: TGTGCCAGCAGTTACTCGAGGTCAGGGGCCTACGAGCAGTACTTC.

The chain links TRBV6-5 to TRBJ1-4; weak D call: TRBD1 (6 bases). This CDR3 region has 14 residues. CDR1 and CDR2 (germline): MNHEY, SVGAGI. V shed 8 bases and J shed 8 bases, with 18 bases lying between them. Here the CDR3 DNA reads TGTGCCAGCGGACAACAGGGCCTTTACGAAAAACTGTTTTTT. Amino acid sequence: CASGQQGLYEKLFF.

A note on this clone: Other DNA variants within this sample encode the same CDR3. The CDR3 region has the DNA TGTGCCATCAGTGAGCCTTCGACGGGGTCTGACGAGCAGTACTTC. This sequence encodes CAISEPSTGSDEQYF. The gene calls are TRBV10-3 and TRBJ2-7, with D possibly TRBD2 on 5 matching bases. Germline V gene sequence: CDR1 ENHRY, CDR2 SYGVKD. V lost 2 bases to trimming and J lost 5 bases, with 16 bases between them. The CDR3 is 15 amino acids.

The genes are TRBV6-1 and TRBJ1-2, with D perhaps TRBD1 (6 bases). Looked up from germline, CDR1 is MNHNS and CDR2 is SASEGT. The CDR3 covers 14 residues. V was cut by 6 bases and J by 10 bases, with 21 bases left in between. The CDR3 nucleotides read TGTGCCAGCAGAGACCACAGGGCCCCGGCAGACTACACCTTC. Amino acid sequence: CASRDHRAPADYTF.

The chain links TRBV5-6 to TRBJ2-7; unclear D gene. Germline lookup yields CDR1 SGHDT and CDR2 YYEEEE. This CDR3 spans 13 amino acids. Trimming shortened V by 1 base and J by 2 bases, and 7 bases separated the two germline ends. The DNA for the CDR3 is TGTGCCAGCAGCTTGCCGCACACCTACGAGCAGTACTTC. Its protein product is CASSLPHTYEQYF. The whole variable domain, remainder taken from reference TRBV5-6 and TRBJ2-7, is DAGVTQSPTHLIKTRGQQVTLRCSPKSGHDTVSWYQQALGQGPQFIFQYYEEEERQRGNFPDRFSGHQFPNYSSELNVNALLLGDSALYLCASSLPHTYEQYFGPGTRLTVT.

Here the CDR3 reads CASSVGGAHYGYTF. The CDR3 coding sequence is TGTGCCAGCAGCGTGGGGGGGGCTCACTATGGCTACACCTTC. The genes are TRBV9 and TRBJ1-2; D might be TRBD1 (6 bases). The CDR3 runs 14 residues. The V and J ends lost 2 bases and 3 bases respectively, with 11 bases between them. CDR1 and CDR2 from the germline V gene are SGDLS and YYNGEE. The variable domain in full, completed from reference TRBV9 and TRBJ1-2, reads DSGVTQTPKHLITATGQRVTLRCSPRSGDLSVYWYQQSLDQGLQFLIQYYNGEERAKGNILERFSAQQFPDLHSELNLSSLELGDSALYFCASSVGGAHYGYTFGSGTRLTVV.

The CDR3 sequence is CASSPPIGEAFF. CDR3 bases: TGTGCCAGCAGCCCCCCAATCGGGGAAGCTTTCTTT. This rearrangement joins TRBV13 to TRBJ1-1; D is unclear. Trimming took 5 bases from V and 8 from J, leaving 12 bases between them. The germline V gene has CDR1 PRHDT and CDR2 FYEKMQ (reference sequence). The CDR3 loop spans 12 amino acids.

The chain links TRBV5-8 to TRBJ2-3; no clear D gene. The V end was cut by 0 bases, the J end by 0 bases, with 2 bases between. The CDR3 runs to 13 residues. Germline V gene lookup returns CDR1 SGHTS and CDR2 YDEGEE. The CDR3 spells CASSLASTDTQYF. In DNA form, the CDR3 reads TGTGCCAGCAGCTTGGCTAGCACAGATACGCAGTATTTT.

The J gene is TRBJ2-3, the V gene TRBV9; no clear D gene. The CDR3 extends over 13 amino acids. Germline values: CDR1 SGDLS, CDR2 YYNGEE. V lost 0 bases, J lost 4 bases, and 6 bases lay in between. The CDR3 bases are TGTGCCAGCAGCGTAGATGGCCCAGATACGCAGTATTTT. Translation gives CASSVDGPDTQYF.